Listed below are T cell receptor beta chains from one sample, sequenced in a study of long-term antiretroviral therapy in people with HIV. TCRdb's copy holds only in-frame clones and misses some; the assay was immunoSEQ multiplex PCR. This table has 15,000 or so clones, less than 90% appearing once. This specimen was unsorted PBMCs, taken 2.1 years after starting antiretroviral therapy. The receptors originated from a woman aged 40 to 50 with HIV. CDR3s include the opening cysteine and the closing phenylalanine or tryptophan. The D gene is left open where the match is weak. Size tells how often a clone was seen (once, few, many) or the class of an expanded clone, and some rows leave it out.

d_call	j_call	clone_size	v_call	cdr3_aa	cdr3_nt
TRBD1	TRBJ1-1	.	TRBV11-3	CASSRGGTGRMNTEAFF	TGTGCCAGCAGCCGAGGGGGGACAGGGAGGATGAACACTGAAGCTTTCTTT
.	TRBJ1-5	.	TRBV6-6	CASSHGQIEGNQPQHF	TGTGCCAGCAGTCACGGACAGATCGAGGGCAATCAGCCCCAGCATTTT
.	TRBJ2-1	.	TRBV5-1	CASSFSDSSYNEQFF	TGCGCCAGCAGCTTCTCGGACAGCTCCTACAATGAGCAGTTCTTC
TRBD1	TRBJ2-3	.	TRBV19	CASGGTGGWLGTDTQYF	TGTGCCAGTGGGGGGACAGGGGGGTGGCTAGGCACAGATACGCAGTATTTT
.	TRBJ2-3	.	TRBV10-3	CAISESPDTQYF	TGTGCCATCAGTGAGTCCCCAGATACGCAGTATTTT
TRBD1	TRBJ2-5	.	TRBV9	CASSPGQGFASETQYF	TGTGCCAGCAGCCCTGGACAGGGTTTCGCTTCGGAGACCCAGTACTTC
.	TRBJ2-5	.	TRBV2	CASSSRETQYF	TGTGCCAGCAGTTCCCGAGAGACCCAGTACTTC
.	TRBJ2-1	medium-sized	TRBV7-9	CASSLSYGDLGDEQFF	TGTGCCAGCAGCTTAAGTTACGGGGACTTAGGGGATGAGCAGTTCTTC
.	TRBJ1-3	once	TRBV6-5	CASSYRGSSGNTIYF	TGTGCCAGCAGTTATAGGGGATCTTCTGGAAACACCATATATTTT
.	TRBJ1-1	.	TRBV29-1	CSVARTRTENTEAFF	TGCAGCGTCGCAAGAACCCGGACAGAGAACACTGAAGCTTTCTTT
TRBD1	TRBJ1-2	.	TRBV5-1	CASSVGTGGRDGYTF	TGCGCCAGCAGCGTAGGGACAGGGGGGCGAGATGGCTACACCTTC
TRBD1	TRBJ2-2	few	TRBV18	CASSVSGGATGELFF	TGTGCCAGCTCCGTATCAGGGGGTGCCACCGGGGAGCTGTTTTTT
TRBD1	TRBJ1-5	once	TRBV10-1	CASSEPVEVGRQGINQPQHF	TGCGCCAGCAGTGAGCCGGTGGAGGTTGGGAGACAGGGAATCAATCAGCCCCAGCATTTT
.	TRBJ2-2	.	TRBV7-3	CASSSYNTGELFF	TGTGCCAGCAGCTCCTATAACACCGGGGAGCTGTTTTTT
TRBD1	TRBJ1-5	few	TRBV18	CASSPRPQGDQPQHF	TGTGCCAGCTCACCTCGACCCCAGGGGGATCAGCCCCAGCATTTT
.	TRBJ1-3	.	TRBV5-1	CASSLAGGGTAGNTIYF	TGCGCCAGCAGCTTGGCCGGCGGAGGGACCGCTGGAAACACCATATATTTT
TRBD1	TRBJ1-2	.	TRBV9	CASSVGTGGGYGYTF	TGTGCCAGCAGCGTAGGGACAGGGGGCGGCTATGGCTACACCTTC
.	TRBJ2-7	.	TRBV30	CAWSRTAYEQYF	TGTGCCTGGAGCCGGACCGCCTACGAGCAGTACTTC
TRBD2	TRBJ2-6	.	TRBV18	CASSFAGVLSGANVLTF	TGTGCCAGCTCTTTCGCGGGGGTTCTCTCTGGGGCCAACGTCCTGACTTTC
.	TRBJ1-1	.	TRBV19	CASSISPWGDTEAFF	TGTGCCAGTAGTATAAGCCCATGGGGGGACACTGAAGCTTTCTTT
.	TRBJ2-1	.	TRBV5-1	CASSTGQDAVRFF	TGCGCCAGCAGCACCGGGCAGGACGCAGTTCGGTTCTTC
.	TRBJ2-7	.	TRBV5-5	CASSLDSSLDEQYF	TGTGCCAGCAGCTTGGACAGTTCTTTAGACGAGCAGTACTTC
TRBD1	TRBJ2-2	.	TRBV7-2	CASSGQGGLSTGELFF	TGTGCCAGCAGTGGACAGGGAGGCCTCTCTACCGGGGAGCTGTTTTTT
TRBD1	TRBJ1-1	.	TRBV7-2	CASSQTGGTEAFF	TGTGCCAGCAGCCAGACAGGGGGCACTGAAGCTTTCTTT
.	TRBJ2-3	.	TRBV2	CASLLGADTQYF	TGTGCCAGTTTATTGGGGGCAGATACGCAGTATTTT
TRBD2	TRBJ2-5	.	TRBV30	CAWDISVRGRGETQYF	TGTGCCTGGGATATCTCCGTCCGCGGGAGAGGAGAGACCCAGTACTTC
.	TRBJ1-1	.	TRBV18	CASSDIPGSNTEAFF	TGTGCCAGCTCAGACATTCCGGGGTCGAACACTGAAGCTTTCTTT
TRBD1	TRBJ1-2	.	TRBV7-2	CASSVGQGINYGYTF	TGTGCCAGCAGCGTGGGACAGGGTATTAACTATGGCTACACCTTC
.	TRBJ1-1	.	TRBV2	CASSEARQTEAFF	TGTGCCAGCAGTGAAGCTCGACAGACTGAAGCTTTCTTT
TRBD1	TRBJ2-3	.	TRBV18	CASSPPSPGQQFDTQYF	TGTGCCAGCTCACCACCCTCCCCGGGACAGCAGTTTGATACGCAGTATTTT
.	TRBJ2-1	.	TRBV27	CASSFLGRTYNEQFF	TGTGCCAGCAGTTTTTTGGGGAGAACCTACAATGAGCAGTTCTTC
TRBD1	TRBJ2-2	few	TRBV5-5	CASSRTGQNTGELFF	TGTGCCAGCAGCCGGACAGGTCAGAACACCGGGGAGCTGTTTTTT
TRBD1	TRBJ1-4	once	TRBV5-6	CASKGTGDNEKLFF	TGTGCCAGCAAGGGGACAGGCGATAATGAAAAACTGTTTTTT
TRBD1	TRBJ1-2	.	TRBV7-2	CASSAGQGVLYGYTF	TGTGCCAGCAGCGCGGGACAGGGCGTCCTATATGGCTACACCTTC
.	TRBJ1-1	.	TRBV30	CAFLLQPNTEAFF	TGTGCCTTCCTATTACAGCCGAACACTGAAGCTTTCTTT
TRBD1	TRBJ1-6	.	TRBV27	CASSSRDRRLNSPLHF	TGTGCCAGCAGTTCCCGGGACAGGCGACTAAATTCACCCCTCCACTTT
.	TRBJ2-3	.	TRBV5-1	CASSLGRGRTDTQYF	TGCGCCAGCAGCTTGGGGCGGGGACGCACAGATACGCAGTATTTT
.	TRBJ1-1	.	TRBV27	CASSPGPYPMNTEAFF	TGTGCCAGCAGTCCCGGGCCCTACCCTATGAACACTGAAGCTTTCTTT
.	TRBJ1-6	few	TRBV7-9	CASRGGYNSPLHF	TGTGCCAGCCGGGGCGGGTATAATTCACCCCTCCACTTT
.	TRBJ2-7	.	TRBV5-4	CASSLPGQSTYEQYF	TGTGCCAGCAGCTTGCCCGGACAGAGTACCTACGAGCAGTACTTC
TRBD2	TRBJ2-1	.	TRBV10-2	CASRLAGTINNEQFF	TGCGCCAGCAGACTAGCGGGGACCATAAACAATGAGCAGTTCTTC
.	TRBJ1-2	.	TRBV5-6	CASSFYSSGYTF	TGTGCCAGCAGTTTCTACAGCAGTGGCTACACCTTC
.	TRBJ2-6	.	TRBV19	CASSTGQTISGANVLTF	TGTGCCAGTAGTACCGGACAGACCATCTCTGGGGCCAACGTCCTGACTTTC
TRBD1	TRBJ1-1	few	TRBV18	CASSPRTGDDRTEAFF	TGTGCCAGCTCACCCAGGACAGGGGATGATAGGACTGAAGCTTTCTTT
.	TRBJ2-3	.	TRBV7-2	CASSLAKGRLRGTDTQYF	TGTGCCAGCAGCTTAGCGAAAGGGCGCCTTAGGGGCACAGATACGCAGTATTTT
TRBD1	TRBJ1-1	.	TRBV5-1	CASSREGQAIEAFF	TGCGCCAGCAGCAGGGAAGGACAGGCTATTGAAGCTTTCTTT
TRBD1	TRBJ1-2	few	TRBV4-3	CASSQGTGGVNYGYTF	TGCGCCAGCAGCCAAGGGACAGGGGGAGTTAACTATGGCTACACCTTC
TRBD2	TRBJ2-2	.	TRBV9	CASSVDPERGNTGELFF	TGTGCCAGCAGCGTAGACCCCGAGCGGGGGAACACCGGGGAGCTGTTTTTT
.	TRBJ2-3	.	TRBV30	CAWTSAHTQYF	TGTGCCTGGACTAGCGCCCATACGCAGTATTTT
.	TRBJ1-1	.	TRBV27	CASSLNPWASSEAFF	TGTGCCAGCAGTTTAAATCCATGGGCGAGCTCTGAAGCTTTCTTT
TRBD1	TRBJ2-1	.	TRBV23-1	CATTSGTGTVKDNEQFF	TGCGCCACTACTTCCGGGACAGGGACTGTGAAGGACAATGAGCAGTTCTTC
.	TRBJ2-5	.	TRBV23-1	CASSQMEETQYF	TGCGCCAGCAGTCAAATGGAGGAGACCCAGTACTTC
TRBD1	TRBJ2-7	.	TRBV5-1	CASSWTGSYEQYF	TGCGCCAGCAGCTGGACAGGCTCCTACGAGCAGTACTTC
.	TRBJ1-1	.	TRBV19	CASSIDRSNTEAFF	TGTGCCAGTAGTATAGATAGGTCGAACACTGAAGCTTTCTTT
TRBD1	TRBJ2-7	.	TRBV4-1	CASSVTHGTGSYEQYF	TGCGCCAGCAGCGTCACCCACGGGACAGGGTCCTACGAGCAGTACTTC
TRBD1	TRBJ2-3	once	TRBV29-1	CSVEQGQGTDTQYF	TGCAGCGTTGAACAGGGACAGGGCACAGATACGCAGTATTTT
.	TRBJ1-2	.	TRBV7-9	CASSLAQLSRPGPNYGYTF	TGTGCCAGCAGCTTAGCTCAACTATCTCGCCCCGGGCCTAACTATGGCTACACCTTC
.	TRBJ2-7	.	TRBV18	CASSPPSGTYEQYF	TGTGCCAGCTCACCACCGTCGGGTACCTACGAGCAGTACTTC
TRBD1	TRBJ2-3	.	TRBV9	CASSPGQGTDTQYF	TGTGCCAGCAGCCCCGGACAGGGCACAGATACGCAGTATTTT
.	TRBJ1-5	.	TRBV12-5	CASGLAKDSSNQPQHF	TGTGCTAGTGGTTTGGCTAAGGACAGTAGCAATCAGCCCCAGCATTTT